These T cell receptor beta chains were read from a single sample in a study of T cell responses to AZD1222 COVID-19 vaccine. Assay: immunoSEQ multiplex PCR; the TCRdb copy retains only in-frame clones and omits some. The sample has fewer than 200,000 clones, roughly 92% seen once. Sequences were derived from peripheral blood, sampled on day 0 of AZD1222 vaccination. The receptors were sampled from an adult in good health. Each CDR3 is given with its conserved first and last residue.

v_call	cdr3_length	j_call	cdr3_aa
TRBV5-4	11	TRBJ1-1	CASSFNTEAFF
TRBV19	13	TRBJ2-1	CASSISSVNEQFF
TRBV6-5	16	TRBJ2-2	CASSYSARGYTGELFF
TRBV4-1	16	TRBJ2-7	CASSQDMTGTLFGQYF
TRBV29-1	13	TRBJ1-4	CSVGRGQNEKLFF
TRBV5-8	14	TRBJ2-7	CASSLDWTGIEQYF
TRBV18	14	TRBJ1-5	CASSPGDGNQPQHF
TRBV6-5	15	TRBJ2-6	CASKRRPSGANVLTF
TRBV18	15	TRBJ1-1	CASSRRGTDNTEAFF
TRBV7-8	15	TRBJ1-2	CASSLGSWGSNGYTF
TRBV4-2	16	TRBJ2-1	CASSQEVAGRYNEQFF
TRBV4-3	16	TRBJ2-2	CASSQDLPPNTGELFF
TRBV18	12	TRBJ2-7	CASSPGQGAEYF
TRBV6-4	15	TRBJ1-1	CASRAGTGPGTEAFF
TRBV4-3	18	TRBJ1-2	CASSQDFGGGTGIGGYTF
TRBV5-1	13	TRBJ2-1	CASSPRVGNEQFF
TRBV6-5	15	TRBJ1-5	CASSYTLDGSQPQHF
TRBV12-3/TRBV12-4	12	TRBJ1-1	CASSLSGGRAFF
TRBV6-5	14	TRBJ2-3	CASSFRVLGDTQYF
TRBV6-2/TRBV6-3	13	TRBJ1-1	CASRPNGYTEAFF
TRBV6-5	14	TRBJ2-1	CASTPTDRDNEQFF
TRBV5-8	19	TRBJ2-2	CASSPPGERRARNTGELFF
TRBV19	14	TRBJ1-4	CASSTTGRGEKLFF
TRBV11-2	14	TRBJ2-1	CASSLGGFSHEQFF